Shown below are 11 T cell receptor beta chains from a single sample sequenced in a study of post-analysis software for immune sequencing data. Whole-study findings and limits: Relative to controls, patients had 4 or 5 TRBV segments at higher frequency, with TRBV5-6, TRBV5-1 and TRBV20-1 among these.

Their cognate antigens are unknown. Each TCR beta cDNA library carried unique molecular identifiers. TCRdb reprocessed the PCR reads with MiXCR, giving one entry per CDR3 protein. This repertoire shows about 430,000 distinct CDR3 sequences, 39% found once; its top ten account for less than 8%. Source material: blood. Source of these receptors: a girl aged 2 to 10 with multiple sclerosis.

This chain uses TRBV28 with TRBJ1-2; D is unclear. Germline CDR1 and CDR2: MDHEN and SYDVKM. V lost 9 bases and J lost 4, with 12 bases in between. CDR3 length: 12 amino acids. This CDR3 is CASRVYLYGYTF. CDR3 bases: TGTGCCAGTAGGGTTTACCTCTATGGCTACACCTTC.

The rearrangement links TRBV28 to TRBJ1-2; TRBD1 matches 9 bases. V shed 6 bases, J shed 8 bases, and the junction held 10 bases outside the gene matches. Germline CDR1 and CDR2: MDHEN and SYDVKM. The CDR3 length is 14 residues. The CDR3 region is CASSQLGTGQGYTF. The CDR3 nucleotides read TGTGCCAGCAGCCAGCTAGGGACAGGGCAAGGCTACACCTTC.

The V call is TRBV18, the J call TRBJ2-5, with D tentatively TRBD2 (6 bases). The end of the DNA aligns better with TRBJ2-7, so the J call may be wrong. The CDR3 runs to 14 residues. Germline V CDR1 and CDR2: KGHSH, LQKENI. The CDR3 loop is CASSPNPGSNEQYF. As DNA, the CDR3 is TGTGCCAGCTCACCAAATCCCGGGAGTAACGAGCAGTACTTC.

J is TRBJ2-1 and V is TRBV7-7, with 8 bases that match TRBD2. The DNA end is more similar to TRBJ2-7, so the J call may be wrong. This CDR3 comprises 15 residues. Germline V lookup: CDR1 SSHAT, CDR2 FNYEAQ (reference sequence). The CDR3: CASSQAAGVYNEQYF. As DNA, the CDR3 is TGTGCCAGCAGTCAGGCAGCGGGGGTCTACAATGAGCAGTACTTC.

On this clonotype itself: Germline is not matched at one junction end, which may reflect a read error. The chain is built from TRBV7-7 and TRBJ2-5; no firm D call. Matching the DNA end better, TRBJ2-7 makes the J call doubtful. The CDR3 runs 14 residues. Germline CDR1 and CDR2: SSHAT and FNYEAQ (reference sequence). For the CDR3, the DNA is TGTGCTAGCAGCTTAGACACGGCAACCTACGAGCAGTACTTC. It codes for CASSLDTATYEQYF.

This clonotype was picked up a small number of times. The chain employs TRBV12-3 or TRBV12-4 and TRBJ1-2; 7 bases align to TRBD1. The junction had 11 bases not matched to a gene; V was cut back by 5 bases and J by 5 bases. This CDR3 has 15 residues. The CDR3 protein is CASSAGTAFFYGYTF. CDR3 nucleotide sequence: TGTGCCAGCAGTGCCGGGACAGCATTTTTTTATGGCTACACCTTC.

The chain links TRBV5-1 to TRBJ2-3; D is unclear. V was pared by 4 bases and J by 4 bases, with 10 bases between. This CDR3 has 13 amino acids. Germline loops: CDR1 SGHRS, CDR2 YFSETQ. For the CDR3, the DNA is TGCGCCAGCAGCGGAACGGTCCCAGATACGCAGTATTTT. Its translation: CASSGTVPDTQYF.

This rearrangement joins TRBV2 to TRBJ2-4, with D hard to call. The germline V gene encodes CDR1 SNHLY and CDR2 FYNNEI. V was trimmed by 8 bases and J by 6 bases, leaving 17 bases between them. This CDR3 region has 14 residues. The CDR3 protein is CASGVRVQRNIQYF. The CDR3 bases are TGTGCCAGCGGGGTGAGAGTACAAAGAAACATTCAGTACTTC.

The CDR3 is CASSLLPRDPEQYF. For the CDR3, the DNA is TGTGCCAGCAGCTTACTCCCCAGGGATCCCGAGCAGTACTTC. This sequence joins TRBV13 and TRBJ2-4; D might be TRBD1 (5 bases). The J call may be faulty, since TRBJ2-7 better matches the DNA end. The CDR3 consists of 14 residues. The germline gives CDR1 PRHDT, CDR2 FYEKMQ (reference sequence).

This clonotype was found once. The chain couples TRBV12-3 or TRBV12-4 to TRBJ2-7; 11 nucleotides align to TRBD2. The CDR3 spans 14 residues. Trimming at V came to 8 bases and at J to 0 bases, leaving 3 bases not matched to a gene. The CDR3 sequence: CASCSGGASYEQYF. DNA of the CDR3: TGTGCCAGCTGTAGCGGGGGGGCCTCCTACGAGCAGTACTTC.

In its sample, this clonotype was seen a few times. The rearrangement uses TRBV25-1 and TRBJ2-7; TRBD2 matches 14 bases. Judging by the DNA end, TRBJ2-5 fits better; the J call may be wrong. Germline V lookup: CDR1 MGHDK, CDR2 SYGVNS. This CDR3 has 15 amino acids. DNA of the CDR3: TGTGCCAGCAGTTCCCGACTAGCGGGAGGGGAGACCCAGTACTTC. Its protein is CASSSRLAGGETQYF.